This TCR beta chain derives from a study of regulatory T cells. Turning to this clone: The antigen is undetermined.

Study-wide findings and caveats: Hydrophobic residues at CDR3 positions 6 and 7 were enriched in conventional CD4+ T cells of CD3G-deficient patients.

The PCR used 52 TRBV and 13 TRBJ primers. Sequenced by immunoSEQ multiplex PCR; TCRdb stores in-frame clones only, minus some. Found here are about 34,000 clones, 93% of them singletons; the top ten hold 0.9% to 1%. Patients aged 2 to 39 years had fewer naive T cells. CD4+ T cells were divided by sorting: CD25-high CD127-low Tregs, CD25-low CD127-high conventional cells. Sequencing was performed on conventional CD4+ T cells sorted from blood. This sequence was found in a child aged 2-15 years with CD3G deficiency.

Here the CDR3 reads CASRSSGASGANVLTF. DNA of the CDR3: TGTGCCAGCAGGTCCTCAGGGGCCTCTGGGGCCAACGTCCTGACTTTC. V is TRBV28 and J is TRBJ2-6, with D possibly matching TRBD1 (6 bases). The CDR3 runs to 16 residues. V dropped 6 bases and J dropped 0 bases, with 12 bases sitting between them. The germline V gene has CDR1 MDHEN and CDR2 SYDVKM.